A selection of T cell receptor beta chains follows, all from one sample in a study of blood T cells in healthy people across ages. TCRdb passed the 5' RACE reads through MiXCR, listing each CDR3 protein once. Among hundreds of thousands of distinct CDR3 sequences listed, approximately 22% were seen once. The specimen sequenced was blood. Receptor source: a man in his 70s in good health. Both conserved end residues are part of each CDR3. Fields, in order: D gene, J gene, clone size, V gene, CDR3 DNA, CDR3 protein. A D gene is named only where the DNA matches it firmly. Not every row has a clone size; where given, it reads once, few, many or a size class.

>TRBD1|TRBJ2-1|.|TRBV15
TGTGCCACCAGCAGAGAACAGGGGTCCTACAATGAGCAGTTCTTC
CATSREQGSYNEQFF
>.|TRBJ2-5|.|TRBV20-1
TGCAGTGCTAGGGATTCCGGGGCCAGGGGAGAGACCCAGTACTTC
CSARDSGARGETQYF
>.|TRBJ2-7|few|TRBV3-1
TGTGCCAGCAGCCAAGATCCGGCCTACGAGCAGTACTTC
CASSQDPAYEQYF
>TRBD2|TRBJ2-3|.|TRBV20-1
TGCAGTGCTAGAGACCCCAGAGGAGCGGGAGGGCCCGTTAGCACAGATACGCAGTATTTT
CSARDPRGAGGPVSTDTQYF
>TRBD1|TRBJ1-2|.|TRBV4-3
TGCGCCAGCAGCCAACAAACCCACAGGGGGCTTCCCTATGGCTACACCTTC
CASSQQTHRGLPYGYTF
>.|TRBJ1-1|few|TRBV7-2
TGTGCCAGCAGCTTGCACCAAGGGGGTAGCACTGAAGCTTTCTTT
CASSLHQGGSTEAFF
>.|TRBJ2-2|.|TRBV19
TGTGCCAGTAGTATTCCCGGGGAGCTGTTTTTT
CASSIPGELFF
>TRBD2|TRBJ2-3|.|TRBV12-3/TRBV12-4
TGTGCCAGCAGGTGGACTAGCGATCGCACAGATACGCAGTATTTT
CASRWTSDRTDTQYF
>.|TRBJ1-2|few|TRBV29-1
TGCAGCGTTGAAGACCAGACTAACTATGGCTACACCTTC
CSVEDQTNYGYTF
>.|TRBJ2-5|.|TRBV2
TGTGCCAGCAGTATCTCACAGGGATCCGAGGAGACCCAGTACTTC
CASSISQGSEETQYF
>.|TRBJ2-7|.|TRBV5-5
TGTGCCAGCAGCCCCGGGACCTACTCCTACGAGCAGTACTTC
CASSPGTYSYEQYF